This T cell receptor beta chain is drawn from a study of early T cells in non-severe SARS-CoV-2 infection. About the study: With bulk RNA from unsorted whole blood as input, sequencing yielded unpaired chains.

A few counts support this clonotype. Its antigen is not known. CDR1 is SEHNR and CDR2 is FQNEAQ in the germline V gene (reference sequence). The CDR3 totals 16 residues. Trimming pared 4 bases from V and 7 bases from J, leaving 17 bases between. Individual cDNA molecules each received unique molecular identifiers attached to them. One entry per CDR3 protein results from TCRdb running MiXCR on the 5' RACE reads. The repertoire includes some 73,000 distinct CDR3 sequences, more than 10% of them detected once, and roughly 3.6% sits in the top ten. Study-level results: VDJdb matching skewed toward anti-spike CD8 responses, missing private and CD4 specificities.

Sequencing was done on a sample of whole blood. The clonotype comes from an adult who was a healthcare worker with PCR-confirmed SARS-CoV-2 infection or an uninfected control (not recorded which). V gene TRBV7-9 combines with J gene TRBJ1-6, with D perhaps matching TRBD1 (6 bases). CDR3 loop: CASSSFAGTLNSPLHF. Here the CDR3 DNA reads TGTGCCAGCAGCTCCTTTGCCGGGACACTAAATTCACCCCTCCACTTT.